The TCR beta chain described here comes from a study of identical twins. Only healthy Caucasians were enrolled as donors. The CDR3 is 12 amino acids. Trimming shortened V by 6 bases and J by 0 bases, and 5 bases separated the two germline ends. The sample holds many counts of this clonotype. TCRdb re-called the 5' RACE reads with MiXCR, one entry per CDR3 protein. The sample has about 340,000 distinct CDR3 sequences, about 12% seen once. This sample was shared with a second study, whose subject was yellow fever vaccine responses in identical twins.

V and J are TRBV12-3 or TRBV12-4 and TRBJ1-1; no clear D. This TCR came from a woman under 30 in good health. Sequencing was performed on CD8+ T cells sorted from blood. The CDR3: CASRKLNTEAFF. CDR3 DNA: TGTGCCAGCAGGAAATTGAACACTGAAGCTTTCTTT.